This TCR beta chain appears in the sequencing data of a study of post-analysis software for immune sequencing data. Built from TCR beta cDNA, the libraries had unique molecular identifiers in them. TCRdb analysed the PCR reads with MiXCR anew, one entry per CDR3 protein. The data show about 500,000 distinct CDR3 sequences, roughly 45% seen once. The sequence was collected from a girl under 18 with multiple sclerosis. The sequenced sample was blood.

CDR3 sequence: CATSDPSSHFTDTQYF. In DNA form, the CDR3 reads TGTGCCACCAGTGACCCCAGCTCTCACTTCACAGATACGCAGTATTTT. This chain links TRBV24-1 with TRBJ2-3; no firm D call. V was trimmed by 4 bases and J by 2 bases, leaving 15 bases between them. CDR3 size: 16 residues. Germline V gene data show CDR1 as KGHDR and CDR2 as SFDVKD.